Listed below are T cell receptor beta chains from one sample, sequenced in a study of cytotoxic CD8 clonotypes in ibrutinib-treated CLL. Sequencing was performed with immunoSEQ multiplex PCR; in TCRdb, only in-frame clones are kept and a portion is missing. This table holds about 140,000 clones, around 93% found once. Sequencing was performed on PBMCs, taken after 12 months of ibrutinib treatment. All receptors come from a human donor with chronic lymphocytic leukemia. Both conserved end residues are part of each CDR3. Each record gives: V gene, J gene, CDR3 length, CDR3 protein.

TRBV5-5,TRBJ1-2,13,CASSLMTGPGYTF
TRBV27,TRBJ2-5,14,CASRTSGRQETQYF
TRBV10-3,TRBJ2-6,20,CAISESVSPKVNSGANVLTF
TRBV28,TRBJ2-7,12,CASSWRGREQYF
TRBV27,TRBJ2-1,19,CASRMLKHGFSTGDRGQFF
TRBV6-6,TRBJ2-5,13,CAISTGVGGTQYF
TRBV20-1,TRBJ1-1,11,CSAIRGTEAFF
TRBV19,TRBJ2-3,18,CASSIYSLGTGHTDTQYF
TRBV27,TRBJ2-7,15,CASRPAGGLGWEQYF
TRBV19,TRBJ1-5,18,CASSIKAAGTGRRQPQHF
TRBV19,TRBJ1-1,14,CASYRDRVNTEAFF
TRBV21-1,TRBJ1-4,16,CASSKRDRGWEEKLFF
TRBV7-2,TRBJ1-1,13,CASSLARNTEAFF
TRBV6-6,TRBJ2-2,14,CATRLAGDTGELFF
TRBV21-1,TRBJ2-2,20,CASSKESFQGLAGVYGELFF
TRBV7-8,TRBJ1-1,13,CASSLLEDTEAFF
TRBV5-1,TRBJ2-7,14,CASSFNGGSQEQYF
TRBV19,TRBJ1-5,15,CASSFRTDSNQPQHF
TRBV7-2,TRBJ1-5,14,CASQEGDSNQPQHF
TRBV11-2,TRBJ1-3,16,CASSPGQGGFGNTIYF
TRBV4-1,TRBJ2-7,16,CASSQDLGTITYEQYF
TRBV27,TRBJ1-2,19,CASSLFSVGRTPSVYGYTF
TRBV19,TRBJ1-1,13,CASSLMMNTEAFF
TRBV2,TRBJ2-3,14,CASHRDLNTDTQYF
TRBV19,TRBJ2-7,16,CASSFKGTGYTYEQYF
TRBV30,TRBJ2-2,16,CAWSVLGTVHTGELFF
TRBV7-9,TRBJ2-2,15,CASSFDSANTGELFF
TRBV5-1,TRBJ2-5,17,CASSLELTSGRQETQYF
TRBV9,TRBJ2-4,14,CASTPGLAKNIQYF
TRBV9,TRBJ2-7,15,CASSVGRQGPYEQYF
TRBV5-4,TRBJ2-7,14,CASSLWTVGYEQYF
TRBV7-2,TRBJ1-5,15,CASSSDRGSNQPQHF
TRBV19,TRBJ1-5,14,CASSTGRGGQPQHF
TRBV7-2,TRBJ2-5,16,CASSFIPGTGGKTQYF
TRBV9,TRBJ2-7,15,CASSLGTGGVYEQYF
TRBV18,TRBJ2-7,16,CASSPFGTGNTYEQYF
TRBV4-2,TRBJ2-7,12,CASSQAPYEQYF
TRBV27,TRBJ2-2,14,CASSLLLVNGELFF
TRBV5-1,TRBJ1-1,17,CASSFGTGGLVDTEAFF
TRBV2,TRBJ1-1,13,CASSVTPNTEAFF
TRBV6-6,TRBJ2-7,11,CASSFLDEQYF
TRBV5-1,TRBJ1-5,13,CASSSEGFQPQHF
TRBV18,TRBJ2-7,15,CASSPPGSGRYEQYF
TRBV27,TRBJ2-1,16,CASSGGLSGTYNEQFF
TRBV2,TRBJ2-2,12,CATGDSPGELFF
TRBV5-8,TRBJ2-7,18,CASSLVVSGTGSFYEQYF
TRBV10-1,TRBJ2-7,14,CASSVLRSSYEQYF
TRBV5-5,TRBJ2-1,12,CASSLDWNEQFF
TRBV28,TRBJ1-5,15,CASSPVVGGNQPQHF
TRBV5-1,TRBJ2-6,14,CASSVDTYANVLTF
TRBV27,TRBJ2-3,14,CACRRTEVTDTQYF
TRBV7-2,TRBJ2-5,19,CASSLGGGLAGGRGETQYF
TRBV5-4,TRBJ1-4,13,CASSLWGDEKLFF
TRBV18,TRBJ2-1,15,CASSPRDNGYNEQFF
TRBV7-9,TRBJ2-1,14,CASTSRPLHNEQFF
TRBV9,TRBJ1-3,15,CASSPSGGGGNTIYF
TRBV11-2,TRBJ2-1,15,CASSFILAGAGEQFF
TRBV7-3,TRBJ2-1,16,CASSLKRTSSYNEQFF